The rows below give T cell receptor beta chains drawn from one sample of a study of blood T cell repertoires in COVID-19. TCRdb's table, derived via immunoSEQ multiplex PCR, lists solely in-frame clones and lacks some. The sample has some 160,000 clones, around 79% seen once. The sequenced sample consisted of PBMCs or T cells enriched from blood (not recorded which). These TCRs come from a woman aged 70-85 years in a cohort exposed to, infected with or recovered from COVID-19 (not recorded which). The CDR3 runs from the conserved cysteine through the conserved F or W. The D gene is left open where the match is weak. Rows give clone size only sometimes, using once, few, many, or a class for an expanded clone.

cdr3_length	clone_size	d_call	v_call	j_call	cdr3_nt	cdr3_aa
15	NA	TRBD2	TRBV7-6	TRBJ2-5	TGTGCCAGCAGCCGAGGACTAGCGGGACCAGAGACCCAGTACTTC	CASSRGLAGPETQYF
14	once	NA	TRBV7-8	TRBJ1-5	TGTGCCAGCAGCCCGGGCGGGATGTATCAGCCCCAGCATTTT	CASSPGGMYQPQHF
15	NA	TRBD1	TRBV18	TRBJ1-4	TGTGCCAGCTCACCCGGGACAGGGACTAATGAAAAACTGTTTTTT	CASSPGTGTNEKLFF
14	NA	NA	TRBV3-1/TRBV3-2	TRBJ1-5	TGTGCCAGCAGCCAAGTGGGGCCCAATCAGCCCCAGCATTTT	CASSQVGPNQPQHF
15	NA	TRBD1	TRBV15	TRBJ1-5	TGTGCCACCAGCAGATTTCAGGGGGCGGGTCAGCCCCAGCATTTT	CATSRFQGAGQPQHF
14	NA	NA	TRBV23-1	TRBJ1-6	TGCGCCAGCACCGGGTCGCAGCTCGGGTCGGCCCTCCACTTT	CASTGSQLGSALHF
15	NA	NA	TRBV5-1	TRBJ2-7	TGCGCCAGCAGCCCCTACCCGACAGCCCTCTCCGAGCAGTACTTC	CASSPYPTALSEQYF
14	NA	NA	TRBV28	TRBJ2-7	TGTGCCAGCAGTTCTAGCGTTCAAACCTACGAGCAGTACTTC	CASSSSVQTYEQYF
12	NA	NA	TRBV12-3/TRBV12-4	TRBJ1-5	TGTGCCAGCAGTTCCGCAGGTGTGCCCCAGCATTTT	CASSSAGVPQHF
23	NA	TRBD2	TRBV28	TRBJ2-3	TGTGCCAGCAGTTTTACCTTCTCATTAGCCGGGACTAGCGGGGCACCTAGCACAGATACGCAGTATTTT	CASSFTFSLAGTSGAPSTDTQYF
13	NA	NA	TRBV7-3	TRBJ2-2	TGTGCCAGCAGCTTAAGGGGCCCTGGGGAGCTGTTTTTT	CASSLRGPGELFF